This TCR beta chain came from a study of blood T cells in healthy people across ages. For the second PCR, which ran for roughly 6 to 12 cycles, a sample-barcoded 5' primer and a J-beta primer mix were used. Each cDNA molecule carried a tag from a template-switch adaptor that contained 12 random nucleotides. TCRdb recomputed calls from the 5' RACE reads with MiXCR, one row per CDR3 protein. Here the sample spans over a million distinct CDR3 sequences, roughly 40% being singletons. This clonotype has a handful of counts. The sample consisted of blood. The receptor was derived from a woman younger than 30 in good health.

The CDR3, as DNA: TGTGCCAGCAGTTACGGCCTGGATGGCTACACCTTC. Its translation is CASSYGLDGYTF. This chain joins TRBV6-6 and TRBJ1-2; D not certain. The CDR3 contains 12 residues. CDR1 is MNHNY, CDR2 SVGAGI, per germline (reference sequence). Trimming cost V 2 bases and J 6 bases, with 7 bases left between them.